Below are 31 T cell receptor beta chains sequenced from a single sample in a study of OX40 agonist ivuxolimab in advanced cancers. TCRdb's table, derived via immunoSEQ multiplex PCR, lists solely in-frame clones and lacks some. In the table there are around 25,000 clones, 80% to 85% of which are singletons. The input for sequencing was CD4+ or CD8+ T cells sorted from blood, taken in a trial of the OX40 agonist ivuxolimab. The source of these receptors is an adult with an advanced solid tumor such as melanoma, head and neck, liver or kidney cancer.

The V call is TRBV4-2, the J call TRBJ2-7, with D perhaps matching TRBD1 or TRBD2 (5 bases each). Germline V lookup: CDR1 LGHNA, CDR2 YNFKEQ. The V end lost 3 bases, the J end lost 5 bases, and 14 bases lay between the germline ends. The CDR3 consists of 14 residues. DNA for the CDR3: TGTGCCAGCAGCCACAGGGACCCCCTCGACGAGCAGTACTTC. Residues: CASSHRDPLDEQYF.

In its sample, this clone was seen a few times. V and J are TRBV6-6 and TRBJ1-2, with D maybe TRBD1 (5 bases). Germline CDR1 and CDR2: MNHNY and SVGAGI (reference sequence). The CDR3 runs 13 residues. V lost 5 bases and J 1 base, leaving 8 bases between the germline ends. The CDR3 DNA follows: TGTGCCAGCAGTCCCGGGGGTAACTATGGCTACACCTTC. Amino acids: CASSPGGNYGYTF.

This clone came up once. The chain recombines TRBV7-7 with TRBJ2-2; 8 positions agree with TRBD2. The V and J ends lost 5 bases and 0 bases, in that order; junction bases with no gene match: 5. Per germline, CDR1 SSHAT and CDR2 FNYEAQ (reference sequence). The CDR3 consists of 16 residues. CDR3 sequence: CASSGLAGSNTGELFF. CDR3 DNA: TGTGCCAGCAGCGGGTTAGCGGGGTCGAACACCGGGGAGCTGTTTTTT.

There are a few counts of this clone. The V and J genes are TRBV27 and TRBJ1-1; 7 nucleotides agree with TRBD1. V lost 2 bases and J lost 5; bases outside the gene matches: 2. Per germline, CDR1 MNHEY and CDR2 SMNVEV (reference sequence). CDR3 length: 13 residues. The CDR3 DNA is TGTGCCAGCAGTTTAGACAGGGATACTGAAGCTTTCTTT. Amino acids: CASSLDRDTEAFF.

The chain has TRBV28 and TRBJ2-7; 14 nucleotides match TRBD2. V was clipped by 3 bases and J by 2 bases; unmatched bases: 12. From germline, CDR1 is MDHEN and CDR2 SYDVKM. CDR3 length: 19 amino acids. CDR3 sequence reads: CASSFPLGLAGGTTYEQYF. DNA for the CDR3: TGTGCCAGCAGTTTCCCGCTAGGACTAGCGGGAGGAACTACCTACGAGCAGTACTTC.

The chain employs TRBV7-6 and TRBJ1-1; unclear D gene. The germline V gene encodes CDR1 SGHVS and CDR2 FNYEAQ. The ends were cut back, 4 bases at V and 0 bases at J, with 12 bases in the middle. The CDR3 totals 15 residues. CDR3 loop: CASSYPMGMNTEAFF. The CDR3 nucleotides are TGTGCCAGCAGCTACCCGATGGGGATGAACACTGAAGCTTTCTTT.

This clone appeared once. The V call is TRBV7-6, the J call TRBJ1-5; D not certain. The CDR3 has 13 amino acids. V lost 3 bases and J 0 bases, leaving 3 bases between the germline ends. Germline V gives CDR1 SGHVS, CDR2 FNYEAQ. Here the CDR3 DNA reads TGTGCCAGCAGCTTTGGTAGCAATCAGCCCCAGCATTTT. Amino acid sequence: CASSFGSNQPQHF. The full variable domain, completed using reference TRBV7-6 and TRBJ1-5, is GAGVSQSPRYKVTKRGQDVALRCDPISGHVSLYWYRQALGQGPEFLTYFNYEAQQDKSGLPNDRFSAERPEGSISTLTIQRTEQRDSAMYRCASSFGSNQPQHFGDGTRLSIL.

The chain is built from TRBV28 and TRBJ1-1, with D unclear. The V gene lost 5 bases and the J gene lost 11 bases, with 18 bases spanning the gap. Germline-derived CDR1 and CDR2 are MDHEN and SYDVKM. The CDR3 is 13 amino acids. The CDR3 DNA reads as TGTGCCAGCAGTCCCACCCCAAGGGTTCGCGCTTTCTTT. Its protein is CASSPTPRVRAFF.

This chain uses TRBV5-5 with TRBJ2-1, with TRBD2 identical over 7 bases. With V trimmed by 0 bases and J by 2 bases, 2 bases remained unmatched. Germline CDR1 reads SGHKS; CDR2 reads YYEKEE (reference sequence). This CDR3 region has 15 residues. In DNA, the CDR3 is TGTGCCAGCAGCTTGGACCTAGCGGCCTACAATGAGCAGTTCTTC. It specifies CASSLDLAAYNEQFF.

The chain links TRBV14 to TRBJ2-7; TRBD1 or TRBD2 may be the D gene (5 bases each). The V gene lost 6 bases and the J gene lost 0 bases, with 15 bases spanning the gap. Germline V gene data show CDR1 as SGHDN and CDR2 as FVKESK. CDR3 length: 15 residues. CDR3: CASSPHWDGSYEQYF. For the CDR3, the DNA is TGTGCCAGCAGTCCTCATTGGGACGGCTCCTACGAGCAGTACTTC.

This chain joins TRBV7-9 and TRBJ1-1; 9 positions agree with TRBD1. The germline V gene encodes CDR1 SEHNR and CDR2 FQNEAQ (reference sequence). The CDR3 consists of 15 residues. The V segment lost 5 bases and the J segment 1 base; nucleotides outside the gene matches: 5. The CDR3 sequence: CASSVQGAGNTEAFF. The DNA for the CDR3 is TGTGCCAGCAGCGTACAGGGGGCTGGGAACACTGAAGCTTTCTTT.

In this sample, this clone turned up a few times. The chain links TRBV6-4 to TRBJ2-2; no clear D gene. V dropped 4 bases and J dropped 0 bases, with 9 bases sitting between them. The germline CDR1 and CDR2 sequences are MRHNA and SNTAGT. The CDR3 runs to 15 residues. CDR3 sequence (DNA): TGTGCCAGCAGTGGTGGAGATACGAACACCGGGGAGCTGTTTTTT. Amino acid sequence: CASSGGDTNTGELFF.

This clone appeared once. The V call is TRBV15, the J call TRBJ1-3; D not resolved. This CDR3 spans 16 amino acids. V was cut by 1 base and J by 4 bases, with 14 bases left in between. The germline gives CDR1 LNHNV, CDR2 YYDKDF (reference sequence). CDR3 DNA: TGTGCCACCAGCAGAGGGGCCTTTCGGAGGGGAAACACCATATATTTT. Residues: CATSRGAFRRGNTIYF.

This clone was detected only once. The rearrangement links TRBV9 to TRBJ2-1, with TRBD1 matching 7 bases. The CDR3 is 12 amino acids. The V and J ends lost 5 bases and 9 bases, in that order; junction bases with no gene match: 5. Germline CDR1 reads SGDLS; CDR2 reads YYNGEE. DNA for the CDR3: TGTGCCAGCAGAGAACCAGGGGGTGAGCAGTTCTTC. Translating gives CASREPGGEQFF.

The chain combines TRBV27 with TRBJ2-7, with a tentative D call TRBD2 (5 bases). Germline CDR1 MNHEY, CDR2 SMNVEV (reference sequence). This CDR3 is built from 17 residues. Trimming stripped 4 bases from V and 4 bases from J, with 23 bases between. In DNA, the CDR3 is TGTGCCAGCAGTTCGCCTCAGCGGTCTGCCGTAGGGTACGAGCAGTACTTC. It yields the protein CASSSPQRSAVGYEQYF.

This clone was recorded once. The V call is TRBV5-8, the J call TRBJ2-3; D remains ambiguous. CDR1 is SGHTS and CDR2 is YDEGEE in the germline V gene. The CDR3 contains 15 residues. V was pared by 6 bases and J by 1 base, with 15 bases between. The CDR3 DNA follows: TGTGCCAGCATCCTGTCCCTGGCCGGCACAGATACGCAGTATTTT. Protein product: CASILSLAGTDTQYF.

The gene calls are TRBV6-4 and TRBJ2-3; 9 bases are a match to TRBD1. Looked up from germline, CDR1 is MRHNA and CDR2 is SNTAGT. The junction had 5 bases not matched to a gene; V was cut back by 10 bases and J by 0 bases. The CDR3 sequence is 14 residues long. As DNA, the CDR3 is TGTGCCACAGCCGGGACAGGGAGCACAGATACGCAGTATTTT. Its translation: CATAGTGSTDTQYF.

This clone was seen a handful of times. The chain is built from TRBV9 and TRBJ1-4; D is unclear. V was cut by 4 bases and J by 2 bases, with 12 bases left in between. The CDR3 loop spans 15 amino acids. The germline V gene has CDR1 SGDLS and CDR2 YYNGEE. DNA for the CDR3: TGTGCCAGCAGCCCCAACACCGCTACTAATGAAAAACTGTTTTTT. Translated, it gives CASSPNTATNEKLFF.

A single count supports this clone. The chain carries TRBV7-3 and TRBJ2-3, with D perhaps TRBD1 (5 bases). The germline V gene encodes CDR1 SGHTA and CDR2 FQGTGA. The germline V and J ends were trimmed by 0 bases and 0 bases, with 7 bases remaining between them. The CDR3 runs 15 residues. The CDR3 DNA sequence: TGTGCCAGCAGCTTAACTCCAGGGAGCACAGATACGCAGTATTTT. It translates to CASSLTPGSTDTQYF.

The chain combines TRBV5-6 with TRBJ1-6; 7 bases map to TRBD1. The germline CDR1 and CDR2 sequences are SGHDT and YYEEEE. Germline trimming cut 2 bases from V and 7 bases from J; bases unmatched to any gene: 3. The CDR3 consists of 14 residues. CDR3 sequence: CASSFGTANSPLHF. In DNA, the CDR3 is TGTGCCAGCAGCTTTGGGACAGCGAATTCACCCCTCCACTTT. Complete variable domain (other parts from reference TRBV5-6 and TRBJ1-6): DAGVTQSPTHLIKTRGQQVTLRCSPKSGHDTVSWYQQALGQGPQFIFQYYEEEERQRGNFPDRFSGHQFPNYSSELNVNALLLGDSALYLCASSFGTANSPLHFGNGTRLTVT.

The chain recombines TRBV30 with TRBJ2-7; D may be TRBD2 (7 bases). The CDR3 contains 13 residues. CDR1 is GTSNPN and CDR2 is SVGIG in the germline V gene (reference sequence). V was shortened by 1 base and J by 5 bases, with 12 bases between the two germline ends. CDR3 in DNA: TGTGCCTGGAGTGAGGGGGGGCCGAACGAGCAGTACTTC. It encodes CAWSEGGPNEQYF. The variable domain in full, with the rest retrieved from reference TRBV30 and TRBJ2-7, is SQTIHQWPATLVQPVGSPLSLECTVEGTSNPNLYWYRQAAGRGLQLLFYSVGIGQISSEVPQNLSASRPQDRQFILSSKKLLLSDSGFYLCAWSEGGPNEQYFGPGTRLTVT.

The rearrangement links TRBV30 to TRBJ2-1; no clear D gene. The V gene lost 5 bases and the J gene lost 5 bases, with 7 bases spanning the gap. Germline CDR1 GTSNPN, CDR2 SVGIG (reference sequence). CDR3 size: 11 residues. CDR3 region: CAWEKDNEQFF. In DNA form, the CDR3 reads TGTGCCTGGGAGAAAGACAATGAGCAGTTCTTC.

This clone was counted a few times. The chain couples TRBV7-9 to TRBJ1-1; the match to TRBD1 covers 9 bases. Germline V gives CDR1 SEHNR, CDR2 FQNEAQ (reference sequence). The CDR3 length is 15 residues. With 5 bases clipped from V and 3 bases from J, the junction kept 7 bases outside the gene matches. CDR3 DNA sequence: TGTGCCAGCAGCCGAGGACAGGGGAGGGACACTGAAGCTTTCTTT. Amino acid sequence: CASSRGQGRDTEAFF.

The rearrangement joins TRBV7-3 to TRBJ2-7; D is perhaps TRBD1 (6 bases). The V and J ends lost 5 bases and 1 base respectively, with 18 bases between them. CDR3 length: 16 residues. Germline V lookup: CDR1 SGHTA, CDR2 FQGTGA. The CDR3 is CASSRPRGTMSYEQYF. CDR3 DNA: TGTGCCAGCAGCCGTCCCAGAGGGACAATGTCCTACGAGCAGTACTTC.

This sequence joins TRBV7-6 and TRBJ1-1, with 11 bases lining up with TRBD1. CDR3 size: 13 residues. CDR1 and CDR2 from the germline V gene are SGHVS and FNYEAQ. V gave up 3 bases and J gave up 7 bases; unmatched junction bases: 1. CDR3 protein: CASSFGTGGEAFF. The CDR3 nucleotides are TGTGCCAGCAGCTTCGGGACAGGGGGTGAAGCTTTCTTT.

The chain combines TRBV28 with TRBJ2-3; D is possibly TRBD1 or TRBD2 (5 bases each). With 5 bases removed from V and 0 bases from J, the gap between germline ends came to 9 bases. Germline CDR1 MDHEN, CDR2 SYDVKM. The CDR3 loop spans 14 amino acids. The CDR3 sequence is CASSLGTSTDTQYF. CDR3 nucleotide sequence: TGTGCCAGCAGTCTCGGGACCAGCACAGATACGCAGTATTTT.

The rearrangement uses TRBV6-4 and TRBJ2-2; D gene unclear. Germline V CDR1 and CDR2: MRHNA, SNTAGT. The germline V and J ends were trimmed by 7 bases and 2 bases, with 5 bases remaining between them. The CDR3 sequence is 12 residues long. The CDR3 DNA sequence: TGTGCCAGCACGCGTAACACCGGGGAGCTGTTTTTT. Its protein product is CASTRNTGELFF.

The chain couples TRBV6-6 to TRBJ2-1; D unresolved. With 4 bases removed from V and 7 bases from J, the gap between germline ends came to 8 bases. The CDR3 is 12 amino acids. Germline-derived CDR1 and CDR2 are MNHNY and SVGAGI (reference sequence). CDR3 protein: CASSSGPNEQFF. The CDR3 nucleotides read TGTGCCAGCAGTTCAGGTCCTAATGAGCAGTTCTTC.

In this sample, this clone turned up a few times. This chain joins TRBV19 and TRBJ1-1, with a tentative D call TRBD1 (5 bases). V was pared by 7 bases and J by 0 bases, with 18 bases between. Germline-derived CDR1 and CDR2 are LNHDA and SQIVND (reference sequence). This CDR3 region has 16 residues. The CDR3 protein is CASTMGREPMNTEAFF. The DNA for the CDR3 is TGTGCCAGTACCATGGGCAGGGAGCCGATGAACACTGAAGCTTTCTTT.

This chain connects TRBV10-1 to TRBJ2-7; possibly TRBD1 for D (6 bases). In germline, CDR1 is WNHNN, CDR2 SYGVQD (reference sequence). The V and J ends lost 4 bases and 1 base respectively, with 8 bases between them. The CDR3 spans 13 residues. The DNA of the CDR3 is TGCGCCAGCAGTGGGGACATATCCTACGAGCAGTACTTC. It encodes CASSGDISYEQYF.

The table lists this clone with a few counts. The chain is built from TRBV15 and TRBJ2-1; D is ambiguous. This CDR3 is built from 12 residues. Looked up from germline, CDR1 is LNHNV and CDR2 is YYDKDF (reference sequence). Trimming shortened V by 8 bases and J by 3 bases, and 8 bases separated the two germline ends. The CDR3 region has the DNA TGTGCCACCGGAGATCTCTACAATGAGCAGTTCTTC. Amino acid sequence: CATGDLYNEQFF.